A single sample is the source of the 30 T cell receptor beta chains below, sequenced in a study of blood T cell repertoires in COVID-19. The table came from immunoSEQ multiplex PCR; TCRdb's copy has only in-frame clones and leaves some out. Found here are approximately 150,000 clones, over 70% of them singletons; the top ten hold roughly 2%. The sample comprised peripheral blood. These receptors were collected from a woman aged 60-75 years with acute or convalescent COVID-19.

The chain is built from TRBV10-3 and TRBJ1-5; 8 nucleotides agree with TRBD1. V lost 4 bases to trimming and J lost 6 bases; unmatched junction nucleotides: 5. CDR1 and CDR2 (germline): ENHRY, SYGVKD. The CDR3 spans 14 residues. CDR3 sequence (DNA): TGTGCCATCAGTGGGGGACAGGCAGGTCAGCCCCAGCATTTT. Translated, it gives CAISGGQAGQPQHF.

The chain combines TRBV6-5 with TRBJ2-4, with D possibly being TRBD2 (7 bases). CDR3 length equals 13 residues. Per the germline V gene, CDR1 is MNHEY and CDR2 is SVGAGI. V was pared by 10 bases and J by 9 bases, with 19 bases between. CDR3 nucleotide sequence: TGTGCCATCTCGCCTCTAGGGGGGGGCATTCAGTACTTC. Protein product: CAISPLGGGIQYF.

The J gene is TRBJ2-5, the V gene TRBV5-1; 12 bases align to TRBD2. Looked up from germline, CDR1 is SGHRS and CDR2 is YFSETQ. J lost 4 bases, V lost 6 bases, and 7 bases had no gene match. The CDR3 totals 15 residues. This chain's CDR3 is CASKQASGRVETQYF. CDR3 in DNA: TGCGCCAGCAAACAGGCTAGCGGGAGGGTAGAGACCCAGTACTTC.

This chain connects TRBV12-3 or TRBV12-4 to TRBJ2-5; possibly TRBD1 for D (6 bases). This CDR3 has 13 residues. The ends were cut back, 6 bases at V and 1 base at J, with 9 bases in the middle. The DNA for the CDR3 is TGTGCCAGCAGAGGACAGCTCCAAGAGACCCAGTACTTC. It encodes CASRGQLQETQYF.

This clone was counted only a few times. The V gene is TRBV5-6, the J gene TRBJ2-2; 8 bases are shared with TRBD1. The CDR3 has 16 amino acids. The J segment lost 7 bases and the V segment lost 3 bases, leaving 11 bases of the junction unmatched. Germline V gene lookup returns CDR1 SGHDT and CDR2 YYEEEE. The CDR3 DNA follows: TGTGCCAGCAGCTGGACCCCCAGGGGGCCGGGCGGGGAGCTGTTTTTT. This translates into CASSWTPRGPGGELFF. The whole variable domain, remainder taken from reference TRBV5-6 and TRBJ2-2, is DAGVTQSPTHLIKTRGQQVTLRCSPKSGHDTVSWYQQALGQGPQFIFQYYEEEERQRGNFPDRFSGHQFPNYSSELNVNALLLGDSALYLCASSWTPRGPGGELFFGEGSRLTVL.

V and J are TRBV24-1 and TRBJ2-1; D unresolved. Trimming took 3 bases from V and 9 from J, leaving 14 bases between them. Per the germline V gene, CDR1 is KGHDR and CDR2 is SFDVKD. There are 14 residues in the CDR3. The CDR3 coding sequence is TGTGCCACCAGTGATGTGGGCGTTCCTACTGAGCAGTTCTTC. Its translation is CATSDVGVPTEQFF.

The chain employs TRBV6-5 and TRBJ2-2; 7 bases align to TRBD1. The CDR3 is made up of 14 amino acids. Per germline, CDR1 MNHEY and CDR2 SVGAGI. V trimming: 6 bases; J trimming: 4 bases; junction bases outside the gene matches: 5. CDR3: CASSPGTATGELFF. For the CDR3, the DNA is TGTGCCAGCAGCCCCGGGACAGCCACCGGGGAGCTGTTTTTT.

This clone was observed a few times. The rearrangement links TRBV27 to TRBJ2-5; 11 nucleotides match TRBD2. This CDR3 contains 17 residues. Trimming took 5 bases from V and 5 from J; bases not matched to a gene: 13. CDR1 MNHEY and CDR2 SMNVEV come from the germline V gene (reference sequence). The CDR3 reads CASSPYSSGRASETQYF. CDR3 coding DNA: TGTGCCAGCAGTCCATACAGTAGCGGGAGGGCAAGTGAGACCCAGTACTTC.

The rearrangement joins TRBV7-9 to TRBJ2-5, with no clear D. Per the germline V gene, CDR1 is SEHNR and CDR2 is FQNEAQ (reference sequence). V lost 8 bases and J 3 bases, leaving 4 bases between the germline ends. This CDR3 spans 10 amino acids. CDR3 region: CASSEETQYF. CDR3 coding DNA: TGTGCCAGCTCCGAAGAGACCCAGTACTTC.

V gene TRBV7-9 combines with J gene TRBJ2-1; 12 bases are a match to TRBD2. V trimming: 4 bases; J trimming: 12 bases; junction bases outside the gene matches: 10. Germline-derived CDR1 and CDR2 are SEHNR and FQNEAQ (reference sequence). The CDR3 loop spans 15 amino acids. CDR3 coding DNA: TGTGCCAGCAGCTCAACGACTAGCGGGAGAGTAGGGCAGTTCTTC. Protein: CASSSTTSGRVGQFF.

This chain links TRBV19 with TRBJ1-1, with D perhaps matching TRBD1 (6 bases). Germline values: CDR1 LNHDA, CDR2 SQIVND (reference sequence). Trimming left V 7 bases short and J 0 bases short, with 15 bases between. The length of the CDR3 is 15 residues. DNA of the CDR3: TGTGCCAGTAAGGGCCAGGGGCCAATGAACACTGAAGCTTTCTTT. This codes for CASKGQGPMNTEAFF.

The gene calls are TRBV15 and TRBJ2-1; weak D call: TRBD2 (5 bases). CDR3 length equals 14 residues. V was trimmed by 3 bases and J by 8 bases, leaving 14 bases between them. Looked up from germline, CDR1 is LNHNV and CDR2 is YYDKDF (reference sequence). This chain's CDR3 is CATSSPSSKYEQFF. The CDR3 DNA follows: TGTGCCACCAGCAGCCCTTCTAGCAAATATGAGCAGTTCTTC. The full variable domain, rest sourced from reference TRBV15 and TRBJ2-1, is DAMVIQNPRYQVTQFGKPVTLSCSQTLNHNVMYWYQQKSSQAPKLLFHYYDKDFNNEADTPDNFQSRRPNTSFCFLDIRSPGLGDTAMYLCATSSPSSKYEQFFGPGTRLTVL.

V is TRBV27 and J is TRBJ2-2, with unresolved D. V shed 3 bases and J shed 1 base, with 6 bases lying between them. The CDR3 has 14 residues. Per germline, CDR1 MNHEY and CDR2 SMNVEV (reference sequence). The CDR3 DNA reads TGTGCCAGCAGTTTGTTCGGGAACACCGGGGAGCTGTTTTTT. Its translation: CASSLFGNTGELFF.

The chain combines TRBV28 with TRBJ2-1; 10 nucleotides line up with TRBD2. The germline CDR1 and CDR2 sequences are MDHEN and SYDVKM. Germline trimming cut 3 bases from V and 2 bases from J; bases unmatched to any gene: 7. The CDR3 covers 17 residues. The CDR3 bases are TGTGCCAGCAGTTTGAGAACTAGCGGGGTGACCTACAATGAGCAGTTCTTC. It codes for CASSLRTSGVTYNEQFF.

The CDR3 sequence: CASSQDMGAQPQHF. The CDR3, as DNA: TGTGCCAGCAGTCAAGACATGGGGGCTCAGCCCCAGCATTTT. This chain connects TRBV27 to TRBJ1-5, with D tentatively TRBD1 (6 bases). V was shortened by 5 bases and J by 6 bases, with 14 bases between the two germline ends. This CDR3 region has 14 residues. CDR1 is MNHEY and CDR2 is SMNVEV in the germline V gene (reference sequence).

The chain links TRBV6-6 to TRBJ1-5, with D tentatively TRBD1 (6 bases). The V and J ends lost 2 bases and 8 bases respectively, with 13 bases between them. Germline loops: CDR1 MNHNY, CDR2 SVGAGI (reference sequence). This CDR3 comprises 14 residues. CDR3 coding DNA: TGTGCCAGCAGTTACATCACAGGGTGGGAGCCCCAGCATTTT. Its translation: CASSYITGWEPQHF.

The genes are TRBV11-2 and TRBJ2-6, with a tentative D call TRBD1 (6 bases). The germline gives CDR1 SGHAT, CDR2 FQNNGV. Trimming took off 6 bases at V and 2 bases at J, with 8 bases between the two ends. The CDR3 has 14 residues. The CDR3 region has the DNA TGTGCCAGCAGTACAGGGACTGGGGCCAACGTCCTGACTTTC. This encodes CASSTGTGANVLTF.

The chain joins TRBV20-1 to TRBJ2-1; 7 bases are a match to TRBD2. The CDR3 spans 15 residues. Trimming at V came to 3 bases and at J to 5 bases, leaving 10 bases not matched to a gene. CDR1 and CDR2 from the germline V gene are DFQATT and SNEGSKA (reference sequence). The CDR3 loop reads CSASPSTSFDNEQFF. Here the CDR3 DNA reads TGCAGTGCTAGTCCCTCGACTAGCTTCGACAATGAGCAGTTCTTC.

CDR3: CASSSRQPSSYNEQFF. In DNA form, the CDR3 reads TGTGCCAGTAGTTCCCGACAGCCAAGCTCCTACAATGAGCAGTTCTTC. V gene TRBV19 combines with J gene TRBJ2-1, with a possible D match to TRBD1 (5 bases). The CDR3 runs 16 residues. Germline V gene data show CDR1 as LNHDA and CDR2 as SQIVND (reference sequence). V was trimmed by 5 bases and J by 0 bases, leaving 14 bases between them.

The CDR3 reads CASSLSGGSRAGELFF. The CDR3, as DNA: TGTGCCAGCAGTTTATCCGGGGGGAGCAGGGCCGGGGAGCTGTTTTTT. The chain links TRBV27 to TRBJ2-2; 7 bases are shared with TRBD2. The germline V gene encodes CDR1 MNHEY and CDR2 SMNVEV (reference sequence). The CDR3 is 16 amino acids. Losses at the gene ends were 0 bases for V and 6 bases for J; bases not matched to a gene: 7.

The V call is TRBV19, the J call TRBJ2-7; TRBD2 aligns across 11 bases. This CDR3 comprises 15 residues. After removal of 3 bases from V and 3 bases from J, the junction contained 4 bases not matched to a gene. Per the germline V gene, CDR1 is LNHDA and CDR2 is SQIVND (reference sequence). The CDR3 protein is CASSIVAGGLYEQYF. The CDR3 DNA reads TGTGCCAGTAGTATTGTAGCGGGAGGGCTCTACGAGCAGTACTTC.

The gene calls are TRBV28 and TRBJ2-1, with 11 bases fitting TRBD2. The CDR3 has 16 residues. Losses at the gene ends were 1 base for V and 4 bases for J; bases not matched to a gene: 3. Germline V CDR1 and CDR2: MDHEN, SYDVKM. CDR3 DNA sequence: TGTGCCAGCAGTTTATCGGGACTAGCGGCTTACAATGAGCAGTTCTTC. Its protein product is CASSLSGLAAYNEQFF.

V gene TRBV19 combines with J gene TRBJ2-1; 9 bases match TRBD2. J gave up 8 bases and V 1 base, and 3 bases lay outside the gene matches. This CDR3 contains 14 residues. Germline V CDR1 and CDR2: LNHDA, SQIVND (reference sequence). The CDR3 protein is CASSIGGGRDEQFF. As DNA, the CDR3 is TGTGCCAGTAGTATAGGTGGCGGGAGGGATGAGCAGTTCTTC.

The gene calls are TRBV3-1 (or the pseudogene TRBV3-2) and TRBJ1-2, with unresolved D. The germline gives CDR1 LGHDT, CDR2 YNNKEL (reference sequence). This CDR3 has 14 amino acids. V was pared by 4 bases and J by 7 bases, with 16 bases between. The CDR3 nucleotides are TGTGCCAGCAGCCCGGGCTCTTCGGGAAGTGGCTACACCTTC. Amino acids: CASSPGSSGSGYTF.

The table lists this clone with a count of one. This chain links TRBV21-1 with TRBJ1-1; the table's D call TRBD1 went unverified against the DNA. TRBV21-1 is a pseudogene locus. The CDR3 length is 17 residues. In nucleotides, the CDR3 is TGTGCCACCTCAGGGACAAGGGACACATTTTATGACACTGAAGCTTTCTTT. It is translated as CATSGTRDTFYDTEAFF.

This clone occurred a few times. This chain connects TRBV6-5 to TRBJ2-7; the D is unclear. The CDR3 extends over 12 amino acids. Deletions cut 7 bases from V and 2 bases from J, with 9 bases between. Germline CDR1 reads MNHEY; CDR2 reads SVGAGI. The CDR3 reads CASTTSTYEQYF. The CDR3 DNA sequence: TGTGCCAGCACAACCAGTACCTACGAGCAGTACTTC.

The chain employs TRBV7-6 and TRBJ2-5; TRBD1 agrees at 9 bases. With 5 bases clipped from V and 5 bases from J, the junction kept 21 bases outside the gene matches. The CDR3 consists of 19 residues. Germline lookup yields CDR1 SGHVS and CDR2 FNYEAQ. CDR3 nucleotide sequence: TGTGCCAGCAGCCCAAGTCCCGGGACAGGGATCGGTTTACGGGAGACCCAGTACTTC. Its translation: CASSPSPGTGIGLRETQYF.

This clone was detected only once. CDR3 loop: CASSSRLVSGNTIYF. CDR3 nucleotides: TGTGCCAGCTCAAGTCGACTGGTCTCTGGAAACACCATATATTTT. The chain has TRBV6-5 and TRBJ1-3, with D hard to call. The CDR3 is made up of 15 amino acids. Germline assignment: CDR1 MNHEY and CDR2 SVGAGI. Trimming stripped 8 bases from V and 0 bases from J, with 14 bases between.

About this clone: The sample carries other DNA sequences with the same CDR3. V is TRBV9 and J is TRBJ2-1; 9 bases are a match to TRBD1. Trimming at V came to 6 bases and at J to 6 bases, leaving 10 bases not matched to a gene. CDR3 length equals 15 residues. Germline V lookup: CDR1 SGDLS, CDR2 YYNGEE. This CDR3 is CASTPSGQGFNEQFF. CDR3 bases: TGTGCCAGCACCCCCTCGGGACAGGGTTTCAATGAGCAGTTCTTC.

The rearrangement links TRBV5-1 to TRBJ2-3; 10 bases map to TRBD2. The V segment lost 0 bases and the J segment 5 bases; nucleotides outside the gene matches: 6. This CDR3 spans 16 amino acids. The germline V gene encodes CDR1 SGHRS and CDR2 YFSETQ. The CDR3 loop is CASSLERAGGLDTQYF. DNA of the CDR3: TGCGCCAGCAGCTTGGAGAGAGCGGGAGGGCTAGATACGCAGTATTTT.